The TCR beta chain under discussion was sequenced for a study of CD4+ T cells in melanoma. General observations from the study: A reported correlation linked neoantigen-specific CD4+ T cells to CD8+, macrophage and B cell function. Reportedly, melanoma neoantigen-specific CD4+ T cells showed varied differentiation states.

A note on this clone: Its antigen is unidentified.

The CDR3 has 14 amino acids. Germline lookup yields CDR1 LNHNV and CDR2 YYDKDF (reference sequence). V was shortened by 6 bases and J by 7 bases, with 18 bases between the two germline ends. The repertoire was sequenced with immunoSEQ multiplex PCR; TCRdb's copy has only in-frame clones and lacks some. Of roughly 20,000 clones listed, around 79% are singletons. This sequence was found in a human donor with melanoma. What was sequenced was cells from a culture (not recorded whether cultured in vitro). This chain joins TRBV15 and TRBJ1-2; D not certain. In DNA, the CDR3 is TGTGCCACCAGAAGTACCGGGTTGTCGGGTGGCTACACCTTC. The encoded protein is CATRSTGLSGGYTF. Combining the CDR3 with reference TRBV15 and TRBJ1-2 gives the whole variable domain DAMVIQNPRYQVTQFGKPVTLSCSQTLNHNVMYWYQQKSSQAPKLLFHYYDKDFNNEADTPDNFQSRRPNTSFCFLDIRSPGLGDTAMYLCATRSTGLSGGYTFGSGTRLTVV.